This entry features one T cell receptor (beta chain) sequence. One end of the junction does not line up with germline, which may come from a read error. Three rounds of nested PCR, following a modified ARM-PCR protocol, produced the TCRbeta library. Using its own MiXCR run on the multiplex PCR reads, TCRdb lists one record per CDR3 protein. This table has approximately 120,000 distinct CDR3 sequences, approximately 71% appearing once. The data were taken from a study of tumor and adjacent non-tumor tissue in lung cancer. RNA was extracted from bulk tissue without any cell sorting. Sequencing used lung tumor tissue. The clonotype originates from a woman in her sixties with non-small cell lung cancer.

Written as DNA, the CDR3 is TGTGCCAGCAACCTGGACACGGAAACCTACAATAAGCAGTTCTTC. It codes for CASNLDTETYNKQFF. This chain uses TRBV7-3 with TRBJ2-1; D perhaps matches TRBD1 (5 bases). The CDR3 sequence is 15 residues long. Germline V gene lookup returns CDR1 SGHTA and CDR2 FQGTGA.